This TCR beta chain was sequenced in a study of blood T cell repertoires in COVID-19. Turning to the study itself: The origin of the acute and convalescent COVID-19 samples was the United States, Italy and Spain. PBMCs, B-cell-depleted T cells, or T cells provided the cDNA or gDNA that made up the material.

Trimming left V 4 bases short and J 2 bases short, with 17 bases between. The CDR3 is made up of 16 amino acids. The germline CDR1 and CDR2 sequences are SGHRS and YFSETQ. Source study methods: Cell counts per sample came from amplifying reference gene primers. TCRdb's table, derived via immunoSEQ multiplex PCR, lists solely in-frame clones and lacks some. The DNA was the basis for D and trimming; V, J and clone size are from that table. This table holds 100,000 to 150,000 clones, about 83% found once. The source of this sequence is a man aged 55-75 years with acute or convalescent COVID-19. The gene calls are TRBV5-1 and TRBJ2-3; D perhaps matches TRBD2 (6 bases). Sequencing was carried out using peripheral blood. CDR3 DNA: TGCGCCAGCAGCGGGAGGATCTCAACGCTCACAGATACGCAGTATTTT. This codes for CASSGRISTLTDTQYF.